This T cell receptor (beta chain) is from a study of graft-versus-host responses after intestinal transplantation. As regards this clone: Antigen unknown.

The repertoire was sequenced with immunoSEQ multiplex PCR; TCRdb's copy has only in-frame clones and lacks some. The sample contains 100,000 to 120,000 clones, around 93% of which appear only once. Study results and limitations: Levels of circulating GvH clones at their peak were associated with early post-transplant HvG declines.

The CDR3 contains 16 residues. J was trimmed by 1 base and V by 0 bases; bases with no gene match: 3. Per the germline V gene, CDR1 is PRHDT and CDR2 is FYEKMQ (reference sequence). The starting material was unstimulated CD8+ T cells sorted from spleen or lymph node cells, obtained before intestinal transplant. This sequence was found in a human donor who received an intestinal transplant. The chain employs TRBV13 and TRBJ2-5, with 9 nucleotides matching TRBD2. CDR3: CASSLGASGVQETQYF. The CDR3 coding sequence is TGTGCCAGCAGCTTAGGGGCTAGCGGGGTCCAAGAGACCCAGTACTTC.